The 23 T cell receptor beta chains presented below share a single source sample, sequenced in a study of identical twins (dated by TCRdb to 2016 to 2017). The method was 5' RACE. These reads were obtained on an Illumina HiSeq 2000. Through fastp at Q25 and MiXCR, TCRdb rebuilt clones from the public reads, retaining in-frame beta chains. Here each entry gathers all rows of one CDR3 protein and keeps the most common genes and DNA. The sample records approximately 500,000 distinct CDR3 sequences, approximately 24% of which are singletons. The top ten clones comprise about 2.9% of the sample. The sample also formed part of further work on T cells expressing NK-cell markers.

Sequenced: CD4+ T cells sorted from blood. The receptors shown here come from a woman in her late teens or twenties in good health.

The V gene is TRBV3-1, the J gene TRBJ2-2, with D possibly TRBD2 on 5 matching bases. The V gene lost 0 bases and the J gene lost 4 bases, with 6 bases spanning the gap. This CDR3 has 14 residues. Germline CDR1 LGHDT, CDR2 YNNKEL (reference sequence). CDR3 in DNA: TGTGCCAGCAGCCAAGATGCGGGCACCGGGGAGCTGTTTTTT. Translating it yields CASSQDAGTGELFF.

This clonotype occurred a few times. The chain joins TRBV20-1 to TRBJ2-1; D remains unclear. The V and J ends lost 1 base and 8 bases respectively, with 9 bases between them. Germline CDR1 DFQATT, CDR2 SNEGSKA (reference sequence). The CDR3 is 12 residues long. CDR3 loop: CSARASRDEQFF. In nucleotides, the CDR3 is TGCAGTGCTAGAGCTTCCCGGGATGAGCAGTTCTTC.

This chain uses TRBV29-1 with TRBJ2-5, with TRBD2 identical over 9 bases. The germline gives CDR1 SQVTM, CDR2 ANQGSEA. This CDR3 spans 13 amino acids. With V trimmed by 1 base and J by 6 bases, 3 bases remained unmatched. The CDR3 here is CSVEGLAGQTQYF. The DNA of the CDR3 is TGCAGCGTTGAAGGGCTAGCGGGACAGACCCAGTACTTC.

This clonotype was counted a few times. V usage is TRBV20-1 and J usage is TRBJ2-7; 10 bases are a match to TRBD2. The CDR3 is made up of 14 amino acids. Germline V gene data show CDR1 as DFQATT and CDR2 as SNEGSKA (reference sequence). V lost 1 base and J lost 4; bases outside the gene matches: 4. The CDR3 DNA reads TGCAGTGCTAGAGCAGCGGGGGGGCGGTACGAGCAGTACTTC. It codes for CSARAAGGRYEQYF.

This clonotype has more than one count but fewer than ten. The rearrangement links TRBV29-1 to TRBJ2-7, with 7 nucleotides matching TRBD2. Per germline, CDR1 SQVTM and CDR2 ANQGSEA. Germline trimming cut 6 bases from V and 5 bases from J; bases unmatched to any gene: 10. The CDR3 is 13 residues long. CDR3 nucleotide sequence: TGCAGCGTCTACTCCACAGCGGGACACGAGCAGTACTTC. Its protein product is CSVYSTAGHEQYF.

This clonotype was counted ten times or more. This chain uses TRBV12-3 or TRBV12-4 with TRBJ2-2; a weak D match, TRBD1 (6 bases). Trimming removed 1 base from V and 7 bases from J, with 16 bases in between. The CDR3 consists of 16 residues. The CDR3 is CASSLEWSRGGGELFF. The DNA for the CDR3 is TGTGCCAGCAGTTTAGAATGGTCCAGGGGCGGCGGGGAGCTGTTTTTT.

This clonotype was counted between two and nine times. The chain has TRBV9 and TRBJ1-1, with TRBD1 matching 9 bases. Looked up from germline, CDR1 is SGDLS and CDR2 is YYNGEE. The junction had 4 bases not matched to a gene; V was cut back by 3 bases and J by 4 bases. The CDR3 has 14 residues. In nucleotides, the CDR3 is TGTGCCAGCAGCGAACAGGGGGCGGCCACTGAAGCTTTCTTT. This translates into CASSEQGAATEAFF.

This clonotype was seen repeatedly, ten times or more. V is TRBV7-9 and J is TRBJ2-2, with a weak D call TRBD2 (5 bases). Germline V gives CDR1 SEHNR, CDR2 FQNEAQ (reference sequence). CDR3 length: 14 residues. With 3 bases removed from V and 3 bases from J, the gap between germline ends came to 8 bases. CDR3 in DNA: TGTGCCAGCAGCTTGGACTCTTACACCGGGGAGCTGTTTTTT. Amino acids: CASSLDSYTGELFF. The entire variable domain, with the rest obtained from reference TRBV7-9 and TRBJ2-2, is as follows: DTGVSQNPRHKITKRGQNVTFRCDPISEHNRLYWYRQTLGQGPEFLTYFQNEAQLEKSRLLSDRFSAERPKGSFSTLEIQRTEQGDSAMYLCASSLDSYTGELFFGEGSRLTVL.

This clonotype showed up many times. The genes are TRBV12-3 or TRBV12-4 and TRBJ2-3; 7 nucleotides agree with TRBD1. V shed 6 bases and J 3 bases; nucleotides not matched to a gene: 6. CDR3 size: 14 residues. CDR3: CASSGTVSTDTQYF. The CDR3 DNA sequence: TGTGCCAGCAGCGGGACAGTCTCTACAGATACGCAGTATTTT.

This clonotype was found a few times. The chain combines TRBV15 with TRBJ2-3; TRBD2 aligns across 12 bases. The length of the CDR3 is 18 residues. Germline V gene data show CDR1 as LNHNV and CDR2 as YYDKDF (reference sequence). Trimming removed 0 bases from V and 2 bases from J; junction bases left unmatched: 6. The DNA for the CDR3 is TGTGCCACCAGCAGAGAAAGGACTAGCGGGATTACCACAGATACGCAGTATTTT. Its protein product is CATSRERTSGITTDTQYF.

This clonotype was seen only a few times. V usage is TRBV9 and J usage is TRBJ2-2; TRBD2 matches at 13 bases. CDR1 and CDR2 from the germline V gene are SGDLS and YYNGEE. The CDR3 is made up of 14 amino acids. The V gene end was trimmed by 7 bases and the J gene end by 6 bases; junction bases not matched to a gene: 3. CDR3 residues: CASSGTSGAGELFF. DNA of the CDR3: TGTGCCAGCTCCGGGACTAGCGGGGCCGGGGAGCTGTTTTTT.

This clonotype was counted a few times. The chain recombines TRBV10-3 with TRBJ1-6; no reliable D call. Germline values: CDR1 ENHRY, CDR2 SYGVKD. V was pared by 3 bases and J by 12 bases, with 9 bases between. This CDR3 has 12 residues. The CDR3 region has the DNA TGTGCCATCAGTGATTTCGGAGAACCCCTCCACTTT. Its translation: CAISDFGEPLHF.

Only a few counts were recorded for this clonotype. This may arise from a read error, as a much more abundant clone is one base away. CDR3: CASSRQENQPQHF. The CDR3 nucleotides are TGTGCCAGCAGTCGACAGGAGAATCAGCCCCAGCATTTT. This chain links TRBV12-3 or TRBV12-4 with TRBJ1-5, with D perhaps matching TRBD1 (6 bases). V was trimmed by 5 bases and J by 4 bases, leaving 9 bases between them. The length of the CDR3 is 13 residues.

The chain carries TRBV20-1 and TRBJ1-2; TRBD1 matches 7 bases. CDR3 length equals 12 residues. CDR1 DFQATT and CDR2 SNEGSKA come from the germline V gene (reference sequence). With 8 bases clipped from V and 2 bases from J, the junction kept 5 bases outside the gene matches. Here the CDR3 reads CSFPRGNYGYTF. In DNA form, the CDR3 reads TGCAGTTTCCCCAGGGGGAACTATGGCTACACCTTC.

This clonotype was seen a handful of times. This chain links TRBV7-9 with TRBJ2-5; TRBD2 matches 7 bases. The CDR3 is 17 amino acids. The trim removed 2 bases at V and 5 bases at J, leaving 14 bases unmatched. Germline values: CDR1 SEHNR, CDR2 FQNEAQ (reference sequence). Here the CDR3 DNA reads TGTGCCAGCAGCTTAATCAAGGGACTACCGATACGGGAGACCCAGTACTTC. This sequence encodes CASSLIKGLPIRETQYF.

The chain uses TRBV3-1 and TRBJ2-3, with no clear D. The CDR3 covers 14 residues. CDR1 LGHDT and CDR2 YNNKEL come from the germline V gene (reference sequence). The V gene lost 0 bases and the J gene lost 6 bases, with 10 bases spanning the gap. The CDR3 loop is CASSQDWPSDTQYF. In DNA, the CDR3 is TGTGCCAGCAGCCAAGACTGGCCCTCGGATACGCAGTATTTT.

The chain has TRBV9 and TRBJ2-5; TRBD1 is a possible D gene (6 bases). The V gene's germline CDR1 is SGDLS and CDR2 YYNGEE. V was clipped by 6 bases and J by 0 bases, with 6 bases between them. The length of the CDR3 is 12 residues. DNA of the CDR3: TGTGCCAGCAACAGGGACCAAGAGACCCAGTACTTC. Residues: CASNRDQETQYF.

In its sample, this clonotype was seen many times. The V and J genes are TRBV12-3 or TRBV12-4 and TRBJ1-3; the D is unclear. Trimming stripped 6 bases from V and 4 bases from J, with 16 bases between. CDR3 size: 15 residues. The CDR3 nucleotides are TGTGCCAGCAGCCCGCAGAGTTTCGCCGGAAACACCATATATTTT. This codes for CASSPQSFAGNTIYF.

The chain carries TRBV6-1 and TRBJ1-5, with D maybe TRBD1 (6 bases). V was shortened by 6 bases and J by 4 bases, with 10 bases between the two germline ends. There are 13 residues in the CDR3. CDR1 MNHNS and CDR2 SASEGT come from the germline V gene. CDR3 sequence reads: CASRVQGNQPQHF. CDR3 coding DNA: TGTGCCAGCAGGGTACAGGGAAATCAGCCCCAGCATTTT.

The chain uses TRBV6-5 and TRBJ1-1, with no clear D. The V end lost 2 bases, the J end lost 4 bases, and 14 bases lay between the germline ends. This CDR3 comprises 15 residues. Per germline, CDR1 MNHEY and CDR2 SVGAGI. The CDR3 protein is CASSYEINSGTEAFF. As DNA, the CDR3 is TGTGCCAGCAGTTACGAAATCAACAGCGGCACTGAAGCTTTCTTT.

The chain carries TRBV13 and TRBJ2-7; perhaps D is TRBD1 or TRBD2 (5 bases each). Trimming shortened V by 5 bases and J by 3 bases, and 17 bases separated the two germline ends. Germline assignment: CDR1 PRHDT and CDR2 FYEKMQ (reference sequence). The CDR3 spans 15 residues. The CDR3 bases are TGTGCCAGCAGCGAAGGGACGGCCAAACACTACGAGCAGTACTTC. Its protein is CASSEGTAKHYEQYF.

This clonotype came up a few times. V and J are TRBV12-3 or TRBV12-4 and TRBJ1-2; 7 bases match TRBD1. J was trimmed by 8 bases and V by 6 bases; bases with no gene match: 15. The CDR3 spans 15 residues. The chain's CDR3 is CASSARPDREGGYTF. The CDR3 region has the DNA TGTGCCAGCAGCGCCCGACCCGACAGGGAAGGGGGCTACACCTTC.

CDR3 protein: CSATAGGETQYF. CDR3 nucleotides: TGCAGCGCCACGGCCGGGGGAGAGACCCAGTACTTC. The chain links TRBV29-1 to TRBJ2-5; weak D call: TRBD2 (6 bases). This CDR3 is 12 amino acids long. Germline loops: CDR1 SQVTM, CDR2 ANQGSEA. V dropped 7 bases and J dropped 4 bases, with 13 bases sitting between them.